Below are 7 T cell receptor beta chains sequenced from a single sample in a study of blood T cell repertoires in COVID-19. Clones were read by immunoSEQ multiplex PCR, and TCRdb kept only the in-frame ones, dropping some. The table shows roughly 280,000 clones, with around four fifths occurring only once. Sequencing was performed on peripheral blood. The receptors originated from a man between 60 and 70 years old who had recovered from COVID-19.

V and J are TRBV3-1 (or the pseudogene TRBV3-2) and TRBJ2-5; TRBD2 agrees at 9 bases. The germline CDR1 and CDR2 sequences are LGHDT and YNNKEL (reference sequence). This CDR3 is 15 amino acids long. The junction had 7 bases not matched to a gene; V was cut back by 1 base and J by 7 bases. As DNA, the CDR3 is TGTGCCAGCAGCCAAGGAACGGGACTAGCAGGGACCCAGTACTTC. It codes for CASSQGTGLAGTQYF.

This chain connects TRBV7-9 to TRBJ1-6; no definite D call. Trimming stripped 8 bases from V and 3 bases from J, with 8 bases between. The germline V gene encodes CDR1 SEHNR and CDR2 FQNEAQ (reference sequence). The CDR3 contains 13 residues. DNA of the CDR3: TGTGCCAGCGCAGGCAGCTATAATTCACCCCTCCACTTT. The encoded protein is CASAGSYNSPLHF. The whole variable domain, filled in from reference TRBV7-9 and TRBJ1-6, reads DTGVSQNPRHKITKRGQNVTFRCDPISEHNRLYWYRQTLGQGPEFLTYFQNEAQLEKSRLLSDRFSAERPKGSFSTLEIQRTEQGDSAMYLCASAGSYNSPLHFGNGTRLTVT.

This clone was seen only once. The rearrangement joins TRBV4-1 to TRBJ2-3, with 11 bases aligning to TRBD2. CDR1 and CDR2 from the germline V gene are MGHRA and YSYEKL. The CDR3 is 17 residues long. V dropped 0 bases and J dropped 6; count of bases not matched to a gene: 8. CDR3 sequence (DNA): TGCGCCAGCAGCCAAGACAATAGCGGGGGGGCCATTGATACGCAGTATTTT. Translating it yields CASSQDNSGGAIDTQYF.

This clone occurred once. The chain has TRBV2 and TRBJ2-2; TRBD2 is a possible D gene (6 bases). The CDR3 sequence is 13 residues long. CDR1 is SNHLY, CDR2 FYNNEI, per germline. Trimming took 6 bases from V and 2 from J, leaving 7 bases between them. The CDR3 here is CASRGLNTGELFF. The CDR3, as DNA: TGTGCCAGCAGGGGACTCAACACCGGGGAGCTGTTTTTT.

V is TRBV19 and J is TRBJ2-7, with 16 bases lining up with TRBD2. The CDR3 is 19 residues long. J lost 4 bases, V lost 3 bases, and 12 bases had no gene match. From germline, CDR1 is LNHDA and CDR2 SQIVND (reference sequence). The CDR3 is CASSMGSPGLAGGPYEQYF. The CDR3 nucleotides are TGTGCCAGTAGTATGGGGAGTCCGGGACTAGCGGGAGGGCCGTACGAGCAGTACTTC.

DNA of the CDR3: TGCAGCGTTGGGTACAGGGTTGCGATGAACACTGAAGCTTTCTTT. Translating gives CSVGYRVAMNTEAFF. This chain connects TRBV29-1 to TRBJ1-1; the D gene is possibly TRBD1 (6 bases). The V and J ends lost 4 bases and 0 bases respectively, with 15 bases between them. The CDR3 is made up of 15 amino acids. The germline gives CDR1 SQVTM, CDR2 ANQGSEA. Using reference TRBV29-1 and TRBJ1-1 for the parts outside the CDR3, the full variable domain is SAVISQKPSRDICQRGTSLTIQCQVDSQVTMMFWYRQQPGQSLTLIATANQGSEATYESGFVIDKFPISRPNLTFSTLTVSNMSPEDSSIYLCSVGYRVAMNTEAFFGQGTRLTVV.

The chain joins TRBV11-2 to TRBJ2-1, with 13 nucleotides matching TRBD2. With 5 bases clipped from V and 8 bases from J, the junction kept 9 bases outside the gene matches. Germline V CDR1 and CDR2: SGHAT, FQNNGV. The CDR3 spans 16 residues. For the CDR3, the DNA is TGTGCCAGCAGCCAAAGTTCACTAGCGGGGGGGCATGAGCAGTTCTTC. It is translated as CASSQSSLAGGHEQFF.